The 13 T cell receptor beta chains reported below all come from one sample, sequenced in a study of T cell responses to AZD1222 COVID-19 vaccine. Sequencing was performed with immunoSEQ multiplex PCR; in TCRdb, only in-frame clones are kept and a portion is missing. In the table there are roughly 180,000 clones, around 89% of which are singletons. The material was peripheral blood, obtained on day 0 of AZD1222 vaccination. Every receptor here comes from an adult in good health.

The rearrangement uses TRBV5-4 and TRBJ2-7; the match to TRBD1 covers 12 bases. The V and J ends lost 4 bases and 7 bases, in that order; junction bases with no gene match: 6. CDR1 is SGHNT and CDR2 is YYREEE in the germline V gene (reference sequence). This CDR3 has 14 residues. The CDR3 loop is CASSGGQGAREQYF. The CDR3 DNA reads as TGTGCCAGCAGCGGGGGACAGGGGGCCCGGGAGCAGTACTTC.

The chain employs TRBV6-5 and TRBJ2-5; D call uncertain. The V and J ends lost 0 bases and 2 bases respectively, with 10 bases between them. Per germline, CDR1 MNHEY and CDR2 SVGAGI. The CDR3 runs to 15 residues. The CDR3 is CASSYSSTKQETQYF. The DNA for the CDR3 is TGTGCCAGCAGTTACTCGAGTACGAAACAAGAGACCCAGTACTTC.

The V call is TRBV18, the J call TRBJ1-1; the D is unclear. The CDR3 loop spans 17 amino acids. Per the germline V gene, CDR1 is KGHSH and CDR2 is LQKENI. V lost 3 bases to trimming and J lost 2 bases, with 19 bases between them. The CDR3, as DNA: TGTGCCAGCTCACCCCCGGAGGTTTACCGAGGAAACACTGAAGCTTTCTTT. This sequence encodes CASSPPEVYRGNTEAFF. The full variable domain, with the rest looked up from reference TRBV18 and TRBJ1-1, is NAGVMQNPRHLVRRRGQEARLRCSPMKGHSHVYWYRQLPEEGLKFMVYLQKENIIDESGMPKERFSAEFPKEGPSILRIQQVVRGDSAAYFCASSPPEVYRGNTEAFFGQGTRLTVV.

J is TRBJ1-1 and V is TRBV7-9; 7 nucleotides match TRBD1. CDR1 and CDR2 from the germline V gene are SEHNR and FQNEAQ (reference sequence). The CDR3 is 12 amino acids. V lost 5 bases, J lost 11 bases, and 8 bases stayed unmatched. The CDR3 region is CASSPYRGGAFF. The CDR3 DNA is TGTGCCAGCAGCCCCTACAGGGGAGGCGCTTTCTTT.

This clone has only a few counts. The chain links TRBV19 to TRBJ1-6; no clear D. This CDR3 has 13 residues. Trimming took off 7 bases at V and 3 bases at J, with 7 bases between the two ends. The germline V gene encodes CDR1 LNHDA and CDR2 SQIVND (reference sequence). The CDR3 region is CASTAGYNSPLHF. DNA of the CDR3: TGTGCCAGTACGGCAGGCTATAATTCACCCCTCCACTTT.

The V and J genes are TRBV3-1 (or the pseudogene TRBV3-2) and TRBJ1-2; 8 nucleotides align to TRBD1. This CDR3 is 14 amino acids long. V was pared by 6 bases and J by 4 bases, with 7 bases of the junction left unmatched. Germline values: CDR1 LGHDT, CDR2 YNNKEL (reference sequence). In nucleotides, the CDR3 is TGTGCCAGCAGACATAACAGGGGGTCCTATGGCTACACCTTC. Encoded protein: CASRHNRGSYGYTF.

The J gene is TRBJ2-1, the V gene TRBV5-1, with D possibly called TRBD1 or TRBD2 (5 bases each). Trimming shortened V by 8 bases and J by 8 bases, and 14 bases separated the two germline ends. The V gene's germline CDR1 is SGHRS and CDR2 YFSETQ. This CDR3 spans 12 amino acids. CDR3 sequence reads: CASKPTGHEQFF. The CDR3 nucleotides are TGCGCCAGTAAACCAACGGGGCATGAGCAGTTCTTC.

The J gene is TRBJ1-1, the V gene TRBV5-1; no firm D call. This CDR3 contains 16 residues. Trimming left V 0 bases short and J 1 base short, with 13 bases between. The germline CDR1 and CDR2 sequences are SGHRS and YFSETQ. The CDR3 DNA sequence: TGCGCCAGCAGCTTGGTGGCAGGAAGACAGAACACTGAAGCTTTCTTT. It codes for CASSLVAGRQNTEAFF.

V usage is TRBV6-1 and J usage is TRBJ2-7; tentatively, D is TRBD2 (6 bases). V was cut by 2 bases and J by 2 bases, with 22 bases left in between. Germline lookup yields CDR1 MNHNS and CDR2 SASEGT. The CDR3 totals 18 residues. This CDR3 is CASSEPEDRGGSAYEQYV. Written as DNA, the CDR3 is TGTGCCAGCAGTGAACCCGAGGATAGGGGAGGTTCGGCCTACGAGCAGTACGTC.

The CDR3 loop reads CASSSWTSGGSDTQYF. Here the CDR3 DNA reads TGTGCCAGCAGCTCCTGGACTAGCGGGGGTTCAGATACGCAGTATTTT. The chain carries TRBV3-1 (or the pseudogene TRBV3-2) and TRBJ2-3, with 13 bases fitting TRBD2. The germline CDR1 and CDR2 sequences are LGHDT and YNNKEL (reference sequence). The CDR3 loop spans 16 amino acids. V dropped 5 bases and J dropped 4; count of bases not matched to a gene: 6.

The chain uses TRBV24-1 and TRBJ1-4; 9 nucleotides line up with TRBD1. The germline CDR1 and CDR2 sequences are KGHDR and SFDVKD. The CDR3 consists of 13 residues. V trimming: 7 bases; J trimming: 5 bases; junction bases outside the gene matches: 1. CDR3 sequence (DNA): TGTGCCACCAGGGGGACAGGGAATGAAAAACTGTTTTTT. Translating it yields CATRGTGNEKLFF.

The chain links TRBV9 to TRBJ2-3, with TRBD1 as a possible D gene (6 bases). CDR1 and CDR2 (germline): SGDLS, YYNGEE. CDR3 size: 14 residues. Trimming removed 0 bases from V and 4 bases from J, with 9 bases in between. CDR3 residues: CASSVEGHPDTQYF. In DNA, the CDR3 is TGTGCCAGCAGCGTAGAGGGACATCCAGATACGCAGTATTTT.

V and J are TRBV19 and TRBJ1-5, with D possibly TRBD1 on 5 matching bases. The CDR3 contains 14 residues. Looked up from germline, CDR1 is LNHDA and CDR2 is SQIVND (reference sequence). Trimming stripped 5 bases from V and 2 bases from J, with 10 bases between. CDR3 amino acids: CASSDRGRNQPQHF. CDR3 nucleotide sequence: TGTGCCAGTAGTGATAGGGGACGCAATCAGCCCCAGCATTTT.